The clone carrying this T cell receptor beta chain was observed a single time. The antigen is undetermined. TCRdb's table, derived via immunoSEQ multiplex PCR, lists solely in-frame clones and lacks some. The sample lists about 140,000 clones; about 93% were seen once. The CDR3 runs 14 residues. Trimming stripped 7 bases from V and 2 bases from J, with 14 bases between. The V gene's germline CDR1 is ENHRY and CDR2 SYGVKD. The record originates from a study of T cell responses to AZD1222 COVID-19 vaccine. The study's findings and limits: Among AZD1222 vaccinees, only 5 to 7 were seropositive at baseline. Targets within unmutated variant regions were reportedly found for nearly half of spike-specific TCRs.

The source of this sequence is an adult who received the AZD1222 COVID-19 vaccine. Source: peripheral blood, taken 28 days after the second AZD1222 dose. V is TRBV10-3 and J is TRBJ1-2, with D perhaps matching TRBD1 (5 bases). The CDR3 reads CAIKLSSGNYGYTF. The CDR3 DNA follows: TGTGCCATCAAGTTAAGCTCAGGGAACTATGGCTACACCTTC.